The text below deals with one T cell receptor beta chain. What it binds is unknown. The data were taken from a study of T cell responses to AZD1222 COVID-19 vaccine. The study, taken as a whole, reports: After the peak T cell response, and only then, were repertoires sampled.

This CDR3 has 13 residues. Trimming at V came to 6 bases and at J to 5 bases, leaving 6 bases not matched to a gene. In germline, CDR1 is SGDLS, CDR2 YYNGEE. The protocol was immunoSEQ multiplex PCR, while the TCRdb copy is restricted to in-frame clones and leaves out a portion. The sample has under 150,000 clones; over 75% are singletons. The source material was peripheral blood, sampled on day 0 of AZD1222 vaccination. This rearrangement joins TRBV9 to TRBJ2-7; TRBD1 aligns across 9 bases. This receptor was identified in an adult in good health. The CDR3 nucleotides are TGTGCCAGCACCTCCGGGACAGGGAACGAGCAGTACTTC. Translation gives CASTSGTGNEQYF.